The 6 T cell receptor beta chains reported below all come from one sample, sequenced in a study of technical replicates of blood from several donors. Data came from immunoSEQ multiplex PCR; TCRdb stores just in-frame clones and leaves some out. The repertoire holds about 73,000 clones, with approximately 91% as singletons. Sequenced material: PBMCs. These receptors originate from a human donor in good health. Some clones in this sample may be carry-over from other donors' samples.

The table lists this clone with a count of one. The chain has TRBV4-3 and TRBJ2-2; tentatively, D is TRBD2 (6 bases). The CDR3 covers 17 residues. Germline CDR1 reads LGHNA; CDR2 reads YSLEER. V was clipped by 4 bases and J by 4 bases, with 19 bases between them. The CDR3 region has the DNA TGCGCCAGCAGCCCAGCCGCGCGAGGAGCGGGCACCGGGGAGCTGTTTTTT. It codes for CASSPAARGAGTGELFF.

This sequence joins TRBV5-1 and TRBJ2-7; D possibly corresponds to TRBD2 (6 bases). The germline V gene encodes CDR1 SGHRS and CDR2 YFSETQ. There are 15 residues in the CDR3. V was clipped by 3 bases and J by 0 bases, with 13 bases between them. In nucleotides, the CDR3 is TGCGCCAGCAGCTCCCGGGACGGGAGCTCCTACGAGCAGTACTTC. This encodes CASSSRDGSSYEQYF.

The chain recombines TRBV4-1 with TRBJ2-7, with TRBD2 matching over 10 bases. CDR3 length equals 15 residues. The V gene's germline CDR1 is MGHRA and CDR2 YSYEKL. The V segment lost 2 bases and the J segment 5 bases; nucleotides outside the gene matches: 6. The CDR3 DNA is TGCGCCAGCAGCCAACCGGGACTAGCGTTAAACGAGCAGTACTTC. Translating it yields CASSQPGLALNEQYF.

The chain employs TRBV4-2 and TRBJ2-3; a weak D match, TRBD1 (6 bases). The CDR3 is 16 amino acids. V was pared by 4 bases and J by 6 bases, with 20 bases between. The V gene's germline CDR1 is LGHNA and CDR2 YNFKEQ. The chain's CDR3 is CASSLTATEGGDTQYF. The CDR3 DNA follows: TGTGCCAGCAGCCTAACCGCGACTGAAGGGGGTGATACGCAGTATTTT.

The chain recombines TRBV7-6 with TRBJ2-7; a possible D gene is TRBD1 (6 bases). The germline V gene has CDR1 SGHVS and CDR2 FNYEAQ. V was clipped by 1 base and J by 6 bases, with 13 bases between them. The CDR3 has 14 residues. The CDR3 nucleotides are TGTGCCAGCAGCTTAGTGAACTCCAGGGGCGAGCAGTACTTC. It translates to CASSLVNSRGEQYF.

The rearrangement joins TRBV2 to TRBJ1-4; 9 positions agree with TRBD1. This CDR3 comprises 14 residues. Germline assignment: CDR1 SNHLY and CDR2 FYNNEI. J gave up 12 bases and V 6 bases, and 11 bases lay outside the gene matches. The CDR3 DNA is TGTGCCAGCAGCGCCGGGACAGGGCTTTGGGAACTGTTTTTT. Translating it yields CASSAGTGLWELFF.